The source of this T cell receptor (beta chain) is a study of T cells in Graves' hyperthyroidism and ophthalmopathy. Germline CDR1 KGHDR, CDR2 SFDVKD. This CDR3 comprises 15 residues. Germline trimming cut 4 bases from V and 2 bases from J; bases unmatched to any gene: 3. Study-wide findings and caveats: In blood, most of the thyroid clonotypes expanded above 0.001 were also present.

Patients were aged 18 to 65, had disease duration under 2 months, and had newly diagnosed hyperthyroidism. In its sample, this clonotype was seen many times. Antigen unknown. The source material, RNA transcripts, was used to amplify TCR beta CDR3 regions. Carried out on the TCR CDR3, a first-round RT-PCR used the HTBI primer set. TCRdb reprocessed the multiplex PCR reads via MiXCR and lists one record per CDR3 protein. The profile shows about 360,000 distinct CDR3 sequences, about 18% of them singletons. The source material was blood. The clonotype comes from a young woman with Graves' hyperthyroidism. The genes are TRBV24-1 and TRBJ1-2, with 10 positions matching TRBD1. CDR3 protein: CATSEPGQGNYGYTF. The CDR3 region has the DNA TGTGCCACCAGTGAGCCGGGACAGGGGAACTATGGCTACACCTTC.